The clone carrying this T cell receptor (beta chain) was seen a few times. The antigen is not known. Other DNA sequences in the same sample also yield this CDR3. The length of the CDR3 is 14 residues. Germline values: CDR1 MGHDK, CDR2 SYGVNS. Deletions cut 0 bases from V and 6 bases from J, with 10 bases between. This sample stems from a study of long-term antiretroviral therapy in people with HIV. Study-wide points: An increase in diversity followed ART, yet levels stayed below transplant donor controls. Against controls, HIV repertoires showed narrower ranges of CDR3 length.

HIV-positive participants all received treatment in the United States. This was the immunoSEQ v3.0 assay at survey level. Assay: immunoSEQ multiplex PCR; the TCRdb copy retains only in-frame clones and omits some. The profile shows some 21,000 clones, around 87% of them singletons. The chain links TRBV25-1 to TRBJ2-3, with D possibly TRBD2 on 6 matching bases. The clonotype comes from a man between 18 and 29 years old with HIV. This specimen was unsorted PBMCs, taken 0.2 years before starting antiretroviral therapy. CDR3 region: CASSEYGRADTQYF. The CDR3 region has the DNA TGTGCCAGCAGTGAATACGGGAGAGCGGATACGCAGTATTTT.